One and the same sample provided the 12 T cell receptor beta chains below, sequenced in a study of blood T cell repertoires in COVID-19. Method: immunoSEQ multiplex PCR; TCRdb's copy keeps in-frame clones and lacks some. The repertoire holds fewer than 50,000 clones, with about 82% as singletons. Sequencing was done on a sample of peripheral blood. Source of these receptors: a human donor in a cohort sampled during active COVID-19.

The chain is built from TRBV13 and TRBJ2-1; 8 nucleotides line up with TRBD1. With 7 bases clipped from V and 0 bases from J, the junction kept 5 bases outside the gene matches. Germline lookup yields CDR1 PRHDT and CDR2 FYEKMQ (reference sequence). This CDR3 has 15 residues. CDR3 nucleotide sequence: TGTGCCAGCACCACAGGGGGAAGCTCCTACAATGAGCAGTTCTTC. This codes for CASTTGGSSYNEQFF. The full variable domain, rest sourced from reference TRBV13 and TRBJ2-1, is AAGVIQSPRHLIKEKRETATLKCYPIPRHDTVYWYQQGPGQDPQFLISFYEKMQSDKGSIPDRFSAQQFSDYHSELNMSSLELGDSALYFCASTTGGSSYNEQFFGPGTRLTVL.

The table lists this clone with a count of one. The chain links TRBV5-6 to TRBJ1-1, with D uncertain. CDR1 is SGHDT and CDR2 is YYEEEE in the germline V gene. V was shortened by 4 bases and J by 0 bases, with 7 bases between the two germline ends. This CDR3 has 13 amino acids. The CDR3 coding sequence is TGTGCCAGCAGCATTCAGGTGAACACTGAAGCTTTCTTT. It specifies CASSIQVNTEAFF.

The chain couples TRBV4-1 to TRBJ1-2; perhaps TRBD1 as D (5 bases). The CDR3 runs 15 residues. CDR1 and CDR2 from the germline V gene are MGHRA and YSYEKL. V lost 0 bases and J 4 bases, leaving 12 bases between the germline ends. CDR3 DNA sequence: TGCGCCAGCAGCCAAGACCACCCCGGGGGCTATGGCTACACCTTC. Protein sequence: CASSQDHPGGYGYTF.

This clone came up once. The CDR3 is CASSKGQGSTEAFF. The CDR3 nucleotides read TGCGCCAGCAGCAAGGGACAGGGCTCCACTGAAGCTTTCTTT. The chain joins TRBV5-1 to TRBJ1-1; 9 positions agree with TRBD1. CDR3 length: 14 residues. Germline CDR1 is SGHRS and CDR2 is YFSETQ. V shed 4 bases and J 4 bases; nucleotides not matched to a gene: 5.

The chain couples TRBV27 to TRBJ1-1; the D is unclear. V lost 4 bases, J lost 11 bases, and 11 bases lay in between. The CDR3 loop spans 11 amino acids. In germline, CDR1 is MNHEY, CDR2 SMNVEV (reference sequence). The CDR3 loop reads CASSSGIGAFF. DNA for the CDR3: TGTGCCAGCAGTTCGGGGATCGGGGCTTTCTTT.

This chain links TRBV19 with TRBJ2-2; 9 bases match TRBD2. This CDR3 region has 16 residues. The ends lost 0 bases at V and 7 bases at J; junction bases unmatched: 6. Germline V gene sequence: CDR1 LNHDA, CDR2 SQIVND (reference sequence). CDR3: CASSIDRAGGFGELFF. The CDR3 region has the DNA TGTGCCAGTAGTATAGATAGGGCGGGAGGGTTCGGGGAGCTGTTTTTT.

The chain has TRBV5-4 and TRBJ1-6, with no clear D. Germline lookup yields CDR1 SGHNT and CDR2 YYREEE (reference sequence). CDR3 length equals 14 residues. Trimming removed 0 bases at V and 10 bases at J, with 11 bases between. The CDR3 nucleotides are TGTGCCAGCAGCTTGGACAGTATCAACTCACCCCTCCACTTT. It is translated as CASSLDSINSPLHF. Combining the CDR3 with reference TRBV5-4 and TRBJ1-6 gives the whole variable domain ETGVTQSPTHLIKTRGQQVTLRCSSQSGHNTVSWYQQALGQGPQFIFQYYREEENGRGNFPPRFSGLQFPNYSSELNVNALELDDSALYLCASSLDSINSPLHFGNGTRLTVT.

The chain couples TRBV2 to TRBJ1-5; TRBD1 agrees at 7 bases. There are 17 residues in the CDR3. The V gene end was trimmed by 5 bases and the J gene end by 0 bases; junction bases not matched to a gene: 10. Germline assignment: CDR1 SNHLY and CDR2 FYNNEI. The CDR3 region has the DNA TGTGCCAGCAGTAACAGGGGTGGGGGGTATAGCAATCAGCCCCAGCATTTT. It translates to CASSNRGGGYSNQPQHF.

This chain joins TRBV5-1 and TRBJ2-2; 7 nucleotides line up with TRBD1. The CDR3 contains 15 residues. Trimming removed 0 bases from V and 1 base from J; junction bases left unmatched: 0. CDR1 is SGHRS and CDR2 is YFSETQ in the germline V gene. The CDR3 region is CASSLGQGNTGELFF. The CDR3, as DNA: TGCGCCAGCAGCTTGGGACAGGGGAACACCGGGGAGCTGTTTTTT.

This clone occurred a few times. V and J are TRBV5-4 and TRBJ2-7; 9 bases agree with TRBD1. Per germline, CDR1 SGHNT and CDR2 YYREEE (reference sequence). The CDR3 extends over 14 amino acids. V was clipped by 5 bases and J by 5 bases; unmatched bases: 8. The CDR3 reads CASSRDRVSHEQYF. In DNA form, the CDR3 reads TGTGCCAGCAGTCGGGACAGGGTCTCTCACGAGCAGTACTTC.

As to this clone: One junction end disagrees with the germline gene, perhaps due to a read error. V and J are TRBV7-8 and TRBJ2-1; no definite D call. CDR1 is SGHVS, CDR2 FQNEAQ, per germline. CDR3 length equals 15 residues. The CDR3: CASSLHYSNYDEQFF. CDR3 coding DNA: TGTGCCAGCAGCTTACACTATAGCAACTACGATGAGCAGTTCTTC.

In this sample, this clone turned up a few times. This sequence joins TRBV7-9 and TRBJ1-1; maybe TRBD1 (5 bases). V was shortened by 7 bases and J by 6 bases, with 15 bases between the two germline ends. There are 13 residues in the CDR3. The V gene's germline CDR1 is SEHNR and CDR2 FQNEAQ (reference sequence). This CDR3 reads CASMEGLLAEAFF. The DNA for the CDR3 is TGTGCCAGCATGGAGGGGCTTCTGGCTGAAGCTTTCTTT.